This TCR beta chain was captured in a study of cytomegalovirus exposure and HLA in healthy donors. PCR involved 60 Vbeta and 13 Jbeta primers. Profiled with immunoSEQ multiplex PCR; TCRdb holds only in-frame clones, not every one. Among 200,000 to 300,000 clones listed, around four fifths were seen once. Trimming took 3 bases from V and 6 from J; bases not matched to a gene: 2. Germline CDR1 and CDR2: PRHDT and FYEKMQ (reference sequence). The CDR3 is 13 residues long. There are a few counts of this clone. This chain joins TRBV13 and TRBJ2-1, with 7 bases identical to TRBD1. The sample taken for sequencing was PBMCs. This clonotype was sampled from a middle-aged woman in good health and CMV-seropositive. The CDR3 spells CASSFGQVNEQFF. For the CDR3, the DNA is TGTGCCAGCAGCTTCGGACAGGTCAATGAGCAGTTCTTC.